This TCR beta chain emerged from a study of cytomegalovirus exposure and HLA in healthy donors (dated by TCRdb to 2016 to 2017). With regard to the full study: An earlier analysis of 587 of the donors reported 276 Gb of sequence data and 117 million unique TCR beta sequences obtained from about 179 million T cells. About 330 gigabases of sequencing data and tens of millions of unique TCR sequences made up an early release that covered some 640 HLA-typed donors. Of the 300 to 500 genotyped donors, 75% to 85% were placed in the genetic ancestry cluster associated with self-reported Caucasian donors. The study aimed to test whether signatures of past pathogen exposure could be identified by cataloging public T cell receptors. Using immunosequencing, the study profiled T cell repertoires from some 670 subjects and related those repertoires to cytomegalovirus serostatus. Besides the first cohort of roughly 640 subjects, a separate validation cohort made up of over 100 different subjects was used. To predict cytomegalovirus infection status, the study brought together high-throughput TCR immunosequencing, statistical association of individual TCRs with disease status, and machine learning. A later analysis re-analyzed previously published TCR beta repertoires from roughly 690 donors and added high-resolution HLA genotyping to study TCR occurrence patterns. The later analysis used no new phenotypic data to find candidate immune exposures, relying instead on TCR beta sequences and their occurrence across donors. An earlier analysis of fewer than 750 of the donors used high-throughput TCR beta sequencing to judge whether each TCR beta V gene segment behaved as functional or pseudogenic. Alongside the repertoire data, information on donor age, sex, ethnicity and CMV serostatus was compiled. Genome-wide SNP genotypes for about 55% of the 666 donors were used in a later genetic analysis, which treated that subset as a discovery cohort. All discovery cohort repertoires had been generated using a single sequencing platform. Both class I and class II loci were covered by HLA typing, at four-digit resolution. Typing coverage varied by locus: about 629-630 donors for A, B, C, DRB1 and DQB1; under 550 for DQA1; more than 600 for DPA1; roughly 470 for DPB1. Roughly 5 DR-DQ haplotypes were handled as single units for association and clustering, since linkage in the cohort was strong. Among roughly 400 genotyped donors of the cohort, an average of around 250,000 unique TCR beta nucleotide sequences was sequenced per donor, of which 15% to 20% were non-productive. On the study overall, not on this receptor specifically: Broadly in line with IMGT annotations, most TCR beta V segments showed up in productive rearrangements about 90% or about 30% of the time in an earlier analysis of several hundred of the donors. The classifier was reported to diagnose cytomegalovirus status with high specificity and sensitivity in both the original and validation cohorts. A total of 150 to 200 TCR beta chains were listed by the study as associated with cytomegalovirus. A further reported finding was that TCR beta sequences accurately predicted the HLA-A and HLA-B alleles for most subjects in the first cohort. Across donors, most TCR sequences were observed very rarely, whereas some public TCRs were present in many individuals. The cohort was sequenced for TCR beta chains only, and without alpha or paired-chain data the features that could be detected were limited. According to a later analysis, parvovirus B19, influenza, CMV and Epstein-Barr virus appeared linked to several top co-occurrence clusters. Compared with the approximately 670-donor mean, donors in an Asian-associated ancestry cluster had fewer N-insertions in productive TCRs, according to a later genetic analysis. A later analysis found that TCR association rates varied across HLA loci, with DRB1 alleles showing the most associated TCRs and HLA-C alleles the fewest. In a later analysis, some 17,000 TCR beta sequences were associated with specific HLA alleles at a false discovery rate of 0.05. For the cohort, immune exposure information was limited to CMV serostatus. According to a later analysis, most CMV-associated TCR beta chains appeared to be HLA-restricted, and the HLA associations seemed to be driven largely by CMV exposure. A few of the identified cytomegalovirus-associated TCR beta chains were confirmed in vitro to be specific for cytomegalovirus antigens. Over 15 rarely observed V segments, including chromosome 9 orphons, were excluded from the earlier analysis of a few hundred of the donors because counts were too low. Correlated functional status among segregating V segments might be attributable to linkage disequilibrium, but an unknown experimental factor could not be ruled out. V-gene and J-gene trimming of TCR beta chains was associated with a missense DCLRE1C variant in a later genetic analysis, and the association was replicated in an independent cohort. In a later analysis, HLA-associated TCR beta chains were found to be more clonally expanded and to have lower generation probabilities than equally common non-associated chains. According to the authors, the approach could potentially be generalized to other disease states and immunological phenotypes. When HLA alleles, especially DR and DQ, strongly co-occurred, TCR associations were difficult to assign to individual alleles. Because HLA typing was missing for some donors at each locus, association tests included only the typed subset. Roughly uniform sequencing depth across donors was assumed in presence/absence analyses, although this assumption may not hold. A cluster of highly shared sequence variants was judged likely to be a technical artifact of the sequencing pipeline.

Remarks on this clone: The clone's antigen remains unknown. No qualities accompany the bases; no much larger clone lies one base away.

Library prep was done by the immunoSEQ multiplex PCR assay. The multiplex PCR relied on a mix of 60 forward primers for TCR Vbeta segments and 13 reverse primers for TCR Jbeta segments. A multiplex PCR assay on genomic DNA amplified the CDR3 region of rearranged TCR beta genes. On the Illumina HiSeq System, the amplified TCR beta libraries were sequenced as 87-base-pair reads. Concerning the study's data processing: A later analysis tallied roughly 76 million unique TCR beta chains across the approximately 670 repertoires, and approximately 11 million of those chains were shared by two or more donors. To remove PCR and sequencing errors, raw reads were error-corrected and collapsed into unique sequences using a nearest-neighbor algorithm that merged closely related sequences. Alignment of CDR3 sequences to IMGT reference sequences was used to assign V, D and J gene segments. For a sequence to be retained, at least a six-nucleotide match to both a V gene segment and a J gene segment was required. Rearrangements were classified as productive when the CDR3 lacked stop codons and remained in frame with V and J, and all other rearrangements were classified as non-productive. CDR3 was defined by IMGT convention, running from the second conserved V-encoded cysteine to the conserved J-encoded phenylalanine. In an earlier analysis of 550 to 650 of the donors, sequences lacking an unambiguous match to a single V gene segment were excluded. An earlier analysis of a few hundred of the donors called V segments functional above 56.7% productive rearrangements and segregating when the between-donor standard deviation exceeded 5%. A statistical classification framework was built for diagnosing cytomegalovirus status from the catalog of TCR beta chain sequences. V and J gene assignment, in a later analysis, came from comparing TCR nucleotide sequences with IMGT/GENE-DB human TR gene sequences. A later analysis assigned CDR3 sequences and most-parsimonious VDJ recombination scenarios with the TCRdist pipeline. In a later analysis, each TCR beta chain was defined by its CDR3 amino acid sequence together with its V-gene family, and reads lacking a unique V-gene family were excluded. In a later analysis, approximately 640 highly shared, low-generation-probability nucleotide sequences were removed to address suspected cross-contamination and a sequencing artifact. In a later analysis, a clonal expansion index for each public chain was calculated from normalized within-repertoire ranks of inferred template counts. In a later analysis, generation probabilities were computed using a VDJ recombination model fitted to out-of-frame rearrangements, and the results were checked against IGoR. Hypergeometric tests were used in a later analysis to score TCR-TCR, TCR-HLA and TCR-CMV co-occurrence, with a repertoire-size bias correction applied to the TCR pairs. A later analysis estimated false discovery rates by permuting HLA or CMV assignments 20 times. In a later analysis, co-occurring TCRs were grouped using DBSCAN, with TCRdist sequence similarity added in when clustering inside HLA-allele-positive subsets. For co-occurrence clustering, repertoires with fewer than 30,000 or more than 120,000 public chains were excluded, along with 4 to 6 repertoires with anomalous nucleotide sharing. The immuneACCESS repertoire file appears here via TCRdb, limited to in-frame rearrangements. These files lack a portion of the clones; in checked studies, under half of the deficit traces to unresolved V genes, and the cause of the others is not known. From that table come the V and J calls and clone size; the DNA was used to work out D and trimming. The sample has fewer than 200,000 clones on record, roughly 80% of them singletons. The leading ten clones occupy roughly 2% of the sample.

The cohort comprised 670 or so healthy bone marrow donors. At the time of sampling, every cohort member was nominally healthy, though immune exposures that went unrecorded were likely present. CMV serostatus was positive for around 310 and negative for about 55% of the roughly 670 cohort members, and was not recorded for this donor. A peripheral blood sample was collected from each donor, and TCR beta sequencing was performed on peripheral blood mononuclear cells. Genomic DNA was extracted from the blood cell samples with the Qiagen DNeasy Blood Extraction Kit. Sequencing was done on a sample of PBMCs. This TCR was recovered from a human donor in good health.

The nucleotide sequence is TGTGCCGCCCGGGACTATAAAAAGACCCAGTACTTC. Translated, this gives CAARDYKKTQYF. The chain was built from TRBV6-5 and TRBJ2-5; TRBD2 lines up with 7 middle nucleotides. The junction shows trimming of 11 bases on V and 6 bases on J, and the gene matches do not reach 9 bases of it. Looking up the germline V gene yields CDR1 MNHEY and CDR2 SVGAGI. Inclusive of the bounding cysteine and phenylalanine, the CDR3 is 12 residues long. This entry keeps only the CDR3 DNA: 36 bases, framed from base 1.